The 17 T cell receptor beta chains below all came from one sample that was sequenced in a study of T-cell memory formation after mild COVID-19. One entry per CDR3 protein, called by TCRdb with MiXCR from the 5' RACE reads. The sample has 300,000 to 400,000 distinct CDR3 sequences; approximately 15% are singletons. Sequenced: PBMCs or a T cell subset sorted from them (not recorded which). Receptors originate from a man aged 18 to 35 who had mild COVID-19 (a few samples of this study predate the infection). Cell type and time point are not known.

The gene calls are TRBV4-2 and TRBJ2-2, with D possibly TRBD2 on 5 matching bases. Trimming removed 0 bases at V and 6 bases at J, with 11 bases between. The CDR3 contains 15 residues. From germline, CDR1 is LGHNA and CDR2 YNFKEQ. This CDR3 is CASSQERASAGELFF. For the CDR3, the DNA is TGTGCCAGCAGCCAAGAGAGGGCCTCCGCCGGGGAGCTGTTTTTT.

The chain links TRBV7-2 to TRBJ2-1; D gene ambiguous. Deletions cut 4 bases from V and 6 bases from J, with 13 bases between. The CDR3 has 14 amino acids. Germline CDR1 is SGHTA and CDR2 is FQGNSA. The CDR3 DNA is TGTGCCAGCAGCTATGTGGAGACGTCCAATGAGCAGTTCTTC. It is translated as CASSYVETSNEQFF.

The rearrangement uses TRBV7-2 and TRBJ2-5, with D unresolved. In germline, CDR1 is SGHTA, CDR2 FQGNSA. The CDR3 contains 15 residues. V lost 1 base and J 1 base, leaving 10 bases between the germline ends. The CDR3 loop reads CASSLVNWAQETQYF. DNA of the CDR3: TGTGCCAGCAGCTTAGTGAACTGGGCCCAAGAGACCCAGTACTTC.

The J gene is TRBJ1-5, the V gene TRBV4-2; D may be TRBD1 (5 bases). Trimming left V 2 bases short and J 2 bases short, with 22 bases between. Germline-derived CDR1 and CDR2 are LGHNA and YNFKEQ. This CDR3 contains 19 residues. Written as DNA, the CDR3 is TGTGCCAGCAGCCAACCCCTAGCGGGGACTCGGCACGGCAATCAGCCCCAGCATTTT. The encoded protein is CASSQPLAGTRHGNQPQHF.

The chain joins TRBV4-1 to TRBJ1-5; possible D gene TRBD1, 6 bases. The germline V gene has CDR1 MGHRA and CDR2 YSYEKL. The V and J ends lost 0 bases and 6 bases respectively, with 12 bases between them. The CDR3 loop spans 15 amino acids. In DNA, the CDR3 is TGCGCCAGCAGCCAAGATTGGGGGGCGGGTCAGCCCCAGCATTTT. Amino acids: CASSQDWGAGQPQHF.

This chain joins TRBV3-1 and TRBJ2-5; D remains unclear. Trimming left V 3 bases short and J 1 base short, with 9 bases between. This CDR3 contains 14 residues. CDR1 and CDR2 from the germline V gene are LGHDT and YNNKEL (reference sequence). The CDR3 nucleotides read TGTGCCAGCAGCCAGCCGTGGTTCCAAGAGACCCAGTACTTC. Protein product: CASSQPWFQETQYF.

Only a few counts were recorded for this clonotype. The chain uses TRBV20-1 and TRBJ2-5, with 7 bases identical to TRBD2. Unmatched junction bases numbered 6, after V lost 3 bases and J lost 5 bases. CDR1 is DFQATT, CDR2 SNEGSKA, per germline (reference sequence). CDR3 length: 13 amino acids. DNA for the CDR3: TGCAGTGCTAGGGAAGCGGGGTTCGAGACCCAGTACTTC. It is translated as CSAREAGFETQYF.

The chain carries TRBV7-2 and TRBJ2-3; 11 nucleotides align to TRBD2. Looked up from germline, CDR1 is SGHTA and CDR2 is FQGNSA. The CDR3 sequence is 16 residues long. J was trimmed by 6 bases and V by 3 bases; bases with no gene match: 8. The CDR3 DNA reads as TGTGCCAGCAGCTTTATAGCGGGGGGGCCAATGGATACGCAGTATTTT. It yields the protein CASSFIAGGPMDTQYF.

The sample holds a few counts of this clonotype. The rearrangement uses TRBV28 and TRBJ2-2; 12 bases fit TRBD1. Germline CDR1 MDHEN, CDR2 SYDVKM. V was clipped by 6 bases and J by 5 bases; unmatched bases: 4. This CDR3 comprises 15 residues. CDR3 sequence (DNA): TGTGCCAGCAGGGGACAGGGGGCGGGGACCGGGGAGCTGTTTTTT. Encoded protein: CASRGQGAGTGELFF.

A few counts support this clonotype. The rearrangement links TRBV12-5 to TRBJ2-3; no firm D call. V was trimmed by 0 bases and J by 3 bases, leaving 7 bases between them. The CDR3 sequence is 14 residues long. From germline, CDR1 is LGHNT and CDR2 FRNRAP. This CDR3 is CASGLVQQTDTQYF. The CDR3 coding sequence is TGTGCTAGTGGTTTGGTACAACAGACAGATACGCAGTATTTT.

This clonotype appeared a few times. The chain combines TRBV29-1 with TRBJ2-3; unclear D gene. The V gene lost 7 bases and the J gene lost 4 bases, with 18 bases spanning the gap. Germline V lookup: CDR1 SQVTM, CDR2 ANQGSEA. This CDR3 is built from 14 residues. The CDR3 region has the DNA TGCAGCGCCTCCGGGCCTACGCCCGCAGATACGCAGTATTTT. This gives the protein CSASGPTPADTQYF.

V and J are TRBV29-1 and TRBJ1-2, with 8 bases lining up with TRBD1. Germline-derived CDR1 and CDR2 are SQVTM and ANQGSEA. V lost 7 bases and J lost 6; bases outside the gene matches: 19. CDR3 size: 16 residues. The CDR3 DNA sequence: TGCAGCGCTACCTCAGGGGGCCTAACTTACCAGGATGGCTACACCTTC. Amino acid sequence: CSATSGGLTYQDGYTF.

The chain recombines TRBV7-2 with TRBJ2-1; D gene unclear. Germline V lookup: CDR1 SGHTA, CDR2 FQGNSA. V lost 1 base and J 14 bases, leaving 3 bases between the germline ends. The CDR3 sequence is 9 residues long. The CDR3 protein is CASSLDEFF. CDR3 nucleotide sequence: TGTGCCAGCAGCTTAGATGAGTTCTTC.

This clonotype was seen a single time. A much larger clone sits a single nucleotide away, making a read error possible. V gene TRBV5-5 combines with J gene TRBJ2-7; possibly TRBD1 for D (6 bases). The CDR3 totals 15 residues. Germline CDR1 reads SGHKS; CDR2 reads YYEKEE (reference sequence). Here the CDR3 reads CASGLGQGRSYEQYF. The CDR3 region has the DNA TGTGCCAGCGGCTTGGGGCAGGGGCGGTCCTACGAGCAGTACTTC. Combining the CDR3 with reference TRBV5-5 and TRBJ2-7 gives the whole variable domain DAGVTQSPTHLIKTRGQQVTLRCSPISGHKSVSWYQQVLGQGPQFIFQYYEKEERGRGNFPDRFSARQFPNYSSELNVNALLLGDSALYLCASGLGQGRSYEQYFGPGTRLTVT.

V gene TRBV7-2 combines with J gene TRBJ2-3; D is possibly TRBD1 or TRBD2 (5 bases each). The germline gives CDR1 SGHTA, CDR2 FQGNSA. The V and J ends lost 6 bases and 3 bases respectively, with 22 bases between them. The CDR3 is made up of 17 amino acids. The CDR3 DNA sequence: TGTGCCAGCAGTGGATTAACGGGACCAATACTGACAGATACGCAGTATTTT. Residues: CASSGLTGPILTDTQYF.

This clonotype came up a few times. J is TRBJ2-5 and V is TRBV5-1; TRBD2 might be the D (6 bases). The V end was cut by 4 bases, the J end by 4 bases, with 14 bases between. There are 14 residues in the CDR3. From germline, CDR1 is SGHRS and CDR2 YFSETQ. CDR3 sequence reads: CASSPNLGGETQYF. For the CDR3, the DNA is TGCGCCAGCAGCCCGAATTTGGGGGGAGAGACCCAGTACTTC.

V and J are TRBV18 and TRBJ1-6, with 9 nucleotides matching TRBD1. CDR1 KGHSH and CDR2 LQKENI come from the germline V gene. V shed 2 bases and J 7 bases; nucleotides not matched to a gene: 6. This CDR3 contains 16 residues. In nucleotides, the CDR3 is TGTGCCAGCTCACCATTTTGGGACAGGGCAAATTCACCCCTCCACTTT. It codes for CASSPFWDRANSPLHF.